The 8 T cell receptor beta chains below come from one sample, sequenced in a study of shared clonotypes between healthy human individuals. CD8 cells regarded as naive lacked CD45RO, were positively chosen for CCR7, and omitted terminally differentiated effector memory CD45RA+ cells. Generated by immunoSEQ multiplex PCR, the TCRdb table keeps only in-frame clones and is missing some. The repertoire holds around 1.9 million clones, 80% to 95% seen once, with about 1.7% in the top ten. The sample comprised naive CD8+ T cells from PBMCs. The receptors stem from a young man in good health. Some clones in this sample may be carry-over from other donors' samples.

This rearrangement joins TRBV7-2 to TRBJ2-1; 8 positions match TRBD1. Germline loops: CDR1 SGHTA, CDR2 FQGNSA. V lost 4 bases and J lost 9; bases outside the gene matches: 8. There are 14 residues in the CDR3. CDR3 region: CASSSYTGGFEQFF. In DNA form, the CDR3 reads TGTGCCAGCAGCTCCTATACAGGGGGTTTTGAGCAGTTCTTC.

The rearrangement links TRBV30 to TRBJ2-5; weak D call: TRBD2 (6 bases). Germline V gives CDR1 GTSNPN, CDR2 SVGIG (reference sequence). This CDR3 has 13 residues. V lost 3 bases to trimming and J lost 14 bases, with 22 bases between them. CDR3 region: CAWSGDLKQEDYF. The CDR3 DNA follows: TGTGCCTGGAGCGGGGACTTGAAACAAGAAGATTACTTC.

The CDR3 nucleotides are TGTGCCAGCAGCTTCTCGATACGGGAGGGTCTCACAGATACGCAGTATTTT. Residues: CASSFSIREGLTDTQYF. The chain joins TRBV11-2 to TRBJ2-3; 8 nucleotides agree with TRBD2. The length of the CDR3 is 17 residues. Trimming took 3 bases from V and 2 from J; bases not matched to a gene: 10. The germline V gene has CDR1 SGHAT and CDR2 FQNNGV.

This clone has just one count. The chain couples TRBV7-2 to TRBJ2-5; no clear D. This CDR3 comprises 14 residues. Germline V gene lookup returns CDR1 SGHTA and CDR2 FQGNSA. Trimming removed 2 bases at V and 1 base at J, with 8 bases between. The CDR3 protein is CASSLWAVQETQYF. The CDR3 nucleotides are TGTGCCAGCAGCTTATGGGCAGTCCAAGAGACCCAGTACTTC.

This chain links TRBV27 with TRBJ2-4; possible D gene TRBD1, 5 bases. Germline V gene lookup returns CDR1 MNHEY and CDR2 SMNVEV (reference sequence). This CDR3 is built from 17 residues. Trimming stripped 3 bases from V and 2 bases from J, with 17 bases between. Written as DNA, the CDR3 is TGTGCCAGCAGTTTTTTGGGCAGGGCTTTTTCCAAAAACATTCAGTACTTC. As protein: CASSFLGRAFSKNIQYF.

As regards this clone: Other DNA sequences of this sample code for an identical CDR3. This rearrangement joins TRBV5-6 to TRBJ2-7; 10 nucleotides line up with TRBD1. V lost 3 bases and J lost 4; bases outside the gene matches: 4. The CDR3 covers 14 residues. Germline V gives CDR1 SGHDT, CDR2 YYEEEE. CDR3 DNA sequence: TGTGCCAGCAGCTCCGGGACAGGGGCGTACGAGCAGTACTTC. This translates into CASSSGTGAYEQYF. Full variable domain (missing parts from reference TRBV5-6 and TRBJ2-7): DAGVTQSPTHLIKTRGQQVTLRCSPKSGHDTVSWYQQALGQGPQFIFQYYEEEERQRGNFPDRFSGHQFPNYSSELNVNALLLGDSALYLCASSSGTGAYEQYFGPGTRLTVT.

J is TRBJ2-1 and V is TRBV29-1; D is unresolved. V gave up 7 bases and J gave up 2 bases, with 12 bases separating them. Germline CDR1 is SQVTM and CDR2 is ANQGSEA. The CDR3 contains 13 residues. The CDR3 is CSGERATYNEQFF. Here the CDR3 DNA reads TGCAGCGGCGAAAGAGCGACCTACAATGAGCAGTTCTTC.

V is TRBV11-2 and J is TRBJ2-3; 8 positions match TRBD2. The CDR3 loop spans 17 amino acids. The J segment lost 3 bases and the V segment lost 0 bases, leaving 8 bases of the junction unmatched. Per the germline V gene, CDR1 is SGHAT and CDR2 is FQNNGV. This CDR3 reads CASSLDPGLVETDTQYF. The CDR3 DNA reads TGTGCCAGCAGCTTAGATCCGGGACTAGTGGAGACAGATACGCAGTATTTT. Filled out from reference TRBV11-2 and TRBJ2-3, the complete variable domain reads EAGVAQSPRYKIIEKRQSVAFWCNPISGHATLYWYQQILGQGPKLLIQFQNNGVVDDSQLPKDRFSAERLKGVDSTLKIQPAKLEDSAVYLCASSLDPGLVETDTQYFGPGTRLTVL.